This is a list of T cell receptor beta chains from one sample in a study of cytomegalovirus exposure and HLA in healthy donors. Profiled with immunoSEQ multiplex PCR; TCRdb holds only in-frame clones, not every one. The table records around 110,000 clones, over 60% of them present only once. The source material was PBMCs. These receptors originate from a man aged 18 to 29 in good health and CMV-seronegative. Both conserved end residues are part of each CDR3. Each record gives: clone size, J gene, V gene, D gene, CDR3 protein, CDR3 DNA. A D gene is named only where the DNA matches it firmly. Only part of the rows carry a size: once, few, many, or a class if the clone is expanded.

abundance: NA
j_gene: TRBJ2-1
v_gene: TRBV6-5
d_gene: TRBD1
CDR3aa: CASSYYPGQGSEQFF
CDR3nt: TGTGCCAGCAGTTATTATCCGGGACAGGGAAGTGAGCAGTTCTTC

abundance: NA
j_gene: TRBJ2-2
v_gene: TRBV6-4
d_gene: TRBD2
CDR3aa: CASSVSAGGPTGELFF
CDR3nt: TGTGCCAGCAGTGTCTCGGCGGGAGGGCCCACCGGGGAGCTGTTTTTT

abundance: NA
j_gene: TRBJ1-6
v_gene: TRBV28
d_gene: NA
CDR3aa: CASSLFSVDIGSYNSPLHF
CDR3nt: TGTGCCAGCAGTTTATTTAGTGTAGACATCGGCTCCTATAATTCACCCCTCCACTTT

abundance: NA
j_gene: TRBJ1-5
v_gene: TRBV27
d_gene: NA
CDR3aa: CASSQSAGRAQPQHF
CDR3nt: TGTGCCAGCAGTCAATCTGCAGGGAGGGCTCAGCCCCAGCATTTT

abundance: NA
j_gene: TRBJ1-1
v_gene: TRBV7-9
d_gene: NA
CDR3aa: CASSQAEGRNTEAFF
CDR3nt: TGTGCCAGCAGCCAGGCGGAGGGCCGGAACACTGAAGCTTTCTTT

abundance: few
j_gene: TRBJ1-4
v_gene: TRBV30
d_gene: TRBD1
CDR3aa: CAWSVGTGLFF
CDR3nt: TGTGCCTGGAGTGTAGGGACAGGACTGTTTTTT

abundance: few
j_gene: TRBJ2-7
v_gene: TRBV28
d_gene: NA
CDR3aa: CASSLSYTVQYF
CDR3nt: TGTGCCAGCAGTTTATCCTATACAGTGCAGTACTTC

abundance: few
j_gene: TRBJ1-1
v_gene: TRBV7-9
d_gene: TRBD1
CDR3aa: CASSLASGGGTEAFF
CDR3nt: TGTGCCAGCAGCTTAGCCTCAGGGGGCGGGACTGAAGCTTTCTTT

abundance: NA
j_gene: TRBJ2-7
v_gene: TRBV7-8
d_gene: TRBD2
CDR3aa: CASSLLTLATYEQYF
CDR3nt: TGTGCCAGCAGCTTACTGACACTAGCGACCTACGAGCAGTACTTC

abundance: NA
j_gene: TRBJ2-1
v_gene: TRBV12-5
d_gene: TRBD2
CDR3aa: CASGLRLAGGNNEQFF
CDR3nt: TGTGCTAGTGGTTTGCGCTTGGCGGGGGGGAACAATGAGCAGTTCTTC

abundance: NA
j_gene: TRBJ2-7
v_gene: TRBV7-9
d_gene: NA
CDR3aa: CASSLVGQLALYEQYF
CDR3nt: TGTGCCAGCAGCTTAGTAGGACAGCTGGCTCTCTACGAGCAGTACTTC

abundance: NA
j_gene: TRBJ1-2
v_gene: TRBV28
d_gene: NA
CDR3aa: CASSPQGTYGYTF
CDR3nt: TGTGCCAGCAGTCCTCAGGGTACCTATGGCTACACCTTC

abundance: NA
j_gene: TRBJ1-5
v_gene: TRBV7-9
d_gene: NA
CDR3aa: CASSFLNQPQHF
CDR3nt: TGTGCCAGCAGCTTCCTCAATCAGCCCCAGCATTTT

abundance: few
j_gene: TRBJ1-1
v_gene: TRBV6-5
d_gene: NA
CDR3aa: CASSHAGDTEAFF
CDR3nt: TGTGCCAGCAGCCATGCGGGGGACACTGAAGCTTTCTTT

abundance: NA
j_gene: TRBJ2-1
v_gene: TRBV27
d_gene: TRBD1
CDR3aa: CASSPRLNGQGGQFF
CDR3nt: TGTGCCAGCAGTCCGAGACTCAATGGACAGGGCGGGCAGTTCTTC

abundance: once
j_gene: TRBJ1-1
v_gene: TRBV5-1
d_gene: NA
CDR3aa: CASTTAGAGTEAFF
CDR3nt: TGCGCCAGCACCACCGCGGGGGCCGGGACTGAAGCTTTCTTT

abundance: NA
j_gene: TRBJ1-1
v_gene: TRBV15
d_gene: TRBD1
CDR3aa: CATSRDPRPGQGGTEAFF
CDR3nt: TGTGCCACCAGCAGAGATCCTCGACCTGGACAGGGAGGGACTGAAGCTTTCTTT

abundance: NA
j_gene: TRBJ2-6
v_gene: TRBV18
d_gene: NA
CDR3aa: CASSPKTGPSGANVLTF
CDR3nt: TGTGCCAGCTCACCAAAGACAGGACCCTCTGGGGCCAACGTCCTGACTTTC

abundance: NA
j_gene: TRBJ1-5
v_gene: TRBV27
d_gene: NA
CDR3aa: CASTPGLPQHF
CDR3nt: TGTGCCAGCACCCCCGGGTTACCCCAGCATTTT

abundance: NA
j_gene: TRBJ1-3
v_gene: TRBV5-1
d_gene: NA
CDR3aa: CASSLRTVTSGNTIYF
CDR3nt: TGCGCCAGCAGCTTGCGGACAGTGACCTCTGGAAACACCATATATTTT

abundance: NA
j_gene: TRBJ1-4
v_gene: TRBV9
d_gene: NA
CDR3aa: CASSPRLTQNLEKLFF
CDR3nt: TGTGCCAGCAGCCCACGCCTTACCCAGAACCTTGAAAAACTGTTTTTT

abundance: NA
j_gene: TRBJ2-7
v_gene: TRBV30
d_gene: NA
CDR3aa: CAWSHPGGSSYEQYF
CDR3nt: TGTGCCTGGAGTCACCCTGGCGGTAGCTCCTACGAGCAGTACTTC

abundance: NA
j_gene: TRBJ2-2
v_gene: TRBV6-1
d_gene: NA
CDR3aa: CASSELEGHGELFF
CDR3nt: TGTGCCAGCAGTGAACTGGAGGGGCACGGGGAGCTGTTTTTT

abundance: few
j_gene: TRBJ2-5
v_gene: TRBV5-8
d_gene: TRBD2
CDR3aa: CASSFVLAGPGAQYF
CDR3nt: TGTGCCAGCAGCTTTGTACTAGCGGGCCCGGGGGCCCAGTACTTC

abundance: few
j_gene: TRBJ2-3
v_gene: TRBV4-3
d_gene: NA
CDR3aa: CASSQVKDTQYF
CDR3nt: TGCGCCAGCAGCCAAGTAAAAGATACGCAGTATTTT

abundance: NA
j_gene: TRBJ1-1
v_gene: TRBV5-4
d_gene: TRBD1
CDR3aa: CASSKPGQLPGNTEAFF
CDR3nt: TGTGCCAGCAGCAAACCGGGACAGCTGCCCGGGAACACTGAAGCTTTCTTT

abundance: few
j_gene: TRBJ1-4
v_gene: TRBV7-9
d_gene: TRBD1
CDR3aa: CASSPDRGNEKLFF
CDR3nt: TGTGCCAGCAGCCCGGACAGGGGTAATGAAAAACTGTTTTTT

abundance: NA
j_gene: TRBJ2-7
v_gene: TRBV11-2
d_gene: NA
CDR3aa: CASSLDRGTSYEQYF
CDR3nt: TGTGCCAGCAGCTTAGATCGGGGGACCTCCTACGAGCAGTACTTC

abundance: few
j_gene: TRBJ1-6
v_gene: TRBV9
d_gene: NA
CDR3aa: CASSPDINSPLHF
CDR3nt: TGTGCCAGCAGCCCAGACATCAATTCACCCCTCCACTTT

abundance: once
j_gene: TRBJ2-7
v_gene: TRBV6-5
d_gene: TRBD1
CDR3aa: CASSDRQGKYEQYF
CDR3nt: TGTGCCAGCAGCGACCGACAGGGTAAATACGAGCAGTACTTC

abundance: few
j_gene: TRBJ2-7
v_gene: TRBV7-9
d_gene: TRBD2
CDR3aa: CASSRPGLAYEQYF
CDR3nt: TGTGCCAGCAGCCGGCCGGGACTAGCCTACGAGCAGTACTTC

abundance: NA
j_gene: TRBJ2-7
v_gene: TRBV7-9
d_gene: NA
CDR3aa: CASSPEGLGGHEQYF
CDR3nt: TGTGCCAGCAGCCCAGAGGGACTAGGGGGCCACGAGCAGTACTTC

abundance: NA
j_gene: TRBJ1-4
v_gene: TRBV6-5
d_gene: TRBD1
CDR3aa: CASRPSGTGVEKLFF
CDR3nt: TGTGCCAGCAGACCTTCCGGGACAGGGGTTGAAAAACTGTTTTTT

abundance: NA
j_gene: TRBJ1-5
v_gene: TRBV19
d_gene: TRBD1
CDR3aa: CASSTNLGTGNQPQHF
CDR3nt: TGTGCCAGTAGTACGAACCTCGGGACAGGGAATCAGCCCCAGCATTTT

abundance: NA
j_gene: TRBJ2-1
v_gene: TRBV30
d_gene: TRBD2
CDR3aa: CAWSPGGGQFF
CDR3nt: TGTGCCTGGAGCCCGGGGGGGGGCCAGTTCTTC